This TCR beta chain was sequenced for a study of T cells in Graves' hyperthyroidism and ophthalmopathy. RNA transcripts served as the template for amplifying TCR beta CDR3 regions. First-round RT-PCR targeting the TCR CDR3 was performed with the HTBI primer set. TCRdb independently ran MiXCR on the multiplex PCR reads; one entry per CDR3 protein. The sample lists roughly 650,000 distinct CDR3 sequences, around 16% occurring once. Germline CDR1 reads SQVTM; CDR2 reads ANQGSEA. Trimming at V came to 5 bases and at J to 4 bases, leaving 8 bases not matched to a gene. This CDR3 spans 13 amino acids. A few counts support this clonotype.

The chain carries TRBV29-1 and TRBJ2-7; TRBD2 agrees at 7 bases. Input material: blood. This clonotype was sampled from a woman between 40 and 50 years old with Graves' ophthalmopathy. This CDR3 is CSVSHGGIYEQYF. For the CDR3, the DNA is TGCAGCGTTTCCCACGGGGGGATATACGAGCAGTACTTC.